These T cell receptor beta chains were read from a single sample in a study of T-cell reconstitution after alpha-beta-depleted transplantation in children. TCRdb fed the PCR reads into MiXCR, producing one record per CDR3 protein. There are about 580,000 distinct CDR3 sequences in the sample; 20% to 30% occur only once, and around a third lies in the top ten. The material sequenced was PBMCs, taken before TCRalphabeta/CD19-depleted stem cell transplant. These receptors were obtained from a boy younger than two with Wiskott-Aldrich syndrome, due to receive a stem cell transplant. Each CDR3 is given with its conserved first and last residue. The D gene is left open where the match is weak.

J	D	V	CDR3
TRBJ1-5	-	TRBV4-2	CASSQGRQLESNQPQHF
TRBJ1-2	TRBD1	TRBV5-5	CASSQRDRGEYYGYTF
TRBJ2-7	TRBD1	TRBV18	CASSIPGQDYEQYF
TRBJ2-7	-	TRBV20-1	CSAREATHLYEQYF
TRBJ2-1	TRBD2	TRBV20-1	CSARDRASGRSYNEQFF
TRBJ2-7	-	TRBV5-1	CASSSGTGSLEQYF
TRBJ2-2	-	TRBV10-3	CAISARRANTGELFF
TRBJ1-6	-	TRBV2	CASSDLDKLGSNSPLHF
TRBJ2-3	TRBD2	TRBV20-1	CSARFPGLGTQYF
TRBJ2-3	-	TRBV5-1	CASALEGADTQYF
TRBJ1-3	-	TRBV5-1	CASSLEDSSGNTIYF
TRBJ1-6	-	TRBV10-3	CAITKADNSPLHF
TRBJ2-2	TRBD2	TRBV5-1	CASSLMTSNTGELFF
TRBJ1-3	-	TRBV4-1	CASSQEEQGEGGGNTIYF
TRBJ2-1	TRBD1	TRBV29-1	CSERTGDNEQFF
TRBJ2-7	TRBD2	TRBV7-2	CASSFVGGPHEQYF
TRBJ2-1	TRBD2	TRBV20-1	CSAQLAGGYNEQFF
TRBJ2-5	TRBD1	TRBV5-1	CASSGQGAIETQYF
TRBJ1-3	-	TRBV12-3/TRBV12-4	CASSFGGSGNTIYF
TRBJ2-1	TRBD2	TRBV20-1	CSARDGTSGRDNEQFF
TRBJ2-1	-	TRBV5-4	CASSLGLVTYNEQFF
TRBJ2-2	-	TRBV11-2	CASSLDLGPTGELFF
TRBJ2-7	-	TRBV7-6	CASSPQMAPLSTYEQYF
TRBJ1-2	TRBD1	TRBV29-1	CSVARGFGGYTF
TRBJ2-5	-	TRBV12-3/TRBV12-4	CASSPVGVQETQYF
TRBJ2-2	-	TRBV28	CASVPTGRNTGELFF
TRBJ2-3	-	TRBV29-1	CSVATADTQYF
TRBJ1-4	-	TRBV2	CASNFGRTNEKLFF
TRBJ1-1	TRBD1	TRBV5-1	CASRKGGEDTEAFF
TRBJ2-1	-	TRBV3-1	CASSRGVNEQFF
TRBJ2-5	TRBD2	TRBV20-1	CSAGRPWGGVETQYF
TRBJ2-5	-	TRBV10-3	CAISPNSWSAQETQYF
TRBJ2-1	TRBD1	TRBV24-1	CATSDFRDRDNEQFF